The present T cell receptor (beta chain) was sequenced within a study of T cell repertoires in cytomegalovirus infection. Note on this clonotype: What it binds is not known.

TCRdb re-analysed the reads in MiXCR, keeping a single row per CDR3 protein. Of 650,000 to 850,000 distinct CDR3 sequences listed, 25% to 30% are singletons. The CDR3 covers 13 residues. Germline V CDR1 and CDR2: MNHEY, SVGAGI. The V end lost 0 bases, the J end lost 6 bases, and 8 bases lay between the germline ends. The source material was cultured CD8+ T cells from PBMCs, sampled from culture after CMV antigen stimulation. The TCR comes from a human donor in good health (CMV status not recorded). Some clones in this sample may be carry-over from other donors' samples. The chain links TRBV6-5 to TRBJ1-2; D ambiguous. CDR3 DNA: TGTGCCAGCAGTTACTCGAGTGGAAATGGCTACACCTTC. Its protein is CASSYSSGNGYTF.